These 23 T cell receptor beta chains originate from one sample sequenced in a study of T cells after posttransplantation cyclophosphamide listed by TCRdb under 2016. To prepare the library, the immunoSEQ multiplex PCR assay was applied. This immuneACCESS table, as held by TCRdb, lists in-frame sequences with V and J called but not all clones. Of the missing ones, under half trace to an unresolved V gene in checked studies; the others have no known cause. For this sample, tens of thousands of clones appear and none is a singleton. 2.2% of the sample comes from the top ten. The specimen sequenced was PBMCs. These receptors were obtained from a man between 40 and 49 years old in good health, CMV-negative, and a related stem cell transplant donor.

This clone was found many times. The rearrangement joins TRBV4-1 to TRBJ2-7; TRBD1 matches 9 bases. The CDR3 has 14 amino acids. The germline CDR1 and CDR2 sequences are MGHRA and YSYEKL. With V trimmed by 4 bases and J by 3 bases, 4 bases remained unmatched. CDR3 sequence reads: CASSRGQGNYEQYF. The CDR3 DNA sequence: TGCGCCAGCAGCCGGGGACAGGGCAACTACGAGCAGTACTTC.

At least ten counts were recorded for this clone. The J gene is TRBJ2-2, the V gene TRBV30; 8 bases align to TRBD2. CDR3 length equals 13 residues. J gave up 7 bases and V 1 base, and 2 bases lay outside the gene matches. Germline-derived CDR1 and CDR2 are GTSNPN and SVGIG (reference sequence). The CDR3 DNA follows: TGTGCCTGGAGTGCGGGACTAGACGGGGAGCTGTTTTTT. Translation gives CAWSAGLDGELFF. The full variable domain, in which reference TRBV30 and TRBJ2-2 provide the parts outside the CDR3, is SQTIHQWPATLVQPVGSPLSLECTVEGTSNPNLYWYRQAAGRGLQLLFYSVGIGQISSEVPQNLSASRPQDRQFILSSKKLLLSDSGFYLCAWSAGLDGELFFGEGSRLTVL.

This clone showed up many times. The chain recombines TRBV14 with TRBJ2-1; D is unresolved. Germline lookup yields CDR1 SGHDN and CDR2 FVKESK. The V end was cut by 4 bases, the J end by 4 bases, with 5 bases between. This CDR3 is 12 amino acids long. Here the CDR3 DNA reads TGTGCCAGCAGCCCACAATACAATGAGCAGTTCTTC. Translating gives CASSPQYNEQFF.

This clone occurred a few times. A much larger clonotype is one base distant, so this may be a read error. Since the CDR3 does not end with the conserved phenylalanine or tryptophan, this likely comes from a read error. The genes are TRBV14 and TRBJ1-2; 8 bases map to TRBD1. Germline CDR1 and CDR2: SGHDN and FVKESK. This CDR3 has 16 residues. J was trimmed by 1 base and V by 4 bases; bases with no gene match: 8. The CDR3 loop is CASSRPGTGGNYGYTS. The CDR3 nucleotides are TGTGCCAGCAGCCGCCCCGGGACAGGTGGTAACTATGGCTACACCTCC.

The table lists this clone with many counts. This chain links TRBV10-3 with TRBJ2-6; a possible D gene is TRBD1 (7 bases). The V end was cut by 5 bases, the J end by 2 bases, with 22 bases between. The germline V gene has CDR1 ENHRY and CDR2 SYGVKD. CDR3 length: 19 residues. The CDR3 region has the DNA TGTGCCATCAGTACAGGGAGGACAGGATCCGATCCTGGGGCCAACGTCCTGACTTTC. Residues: CAISTGRTGSDPGANVLTF.

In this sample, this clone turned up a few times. The CDR3 DNA is TGTGCCAGCTCACTTGGTCGGGGCGAGCAGTACTTC. Translating gives CASSLGRGEQYF. This rearrangement joins TRBV18 to TRBJ2-7, with a tentative D call TRBD2 (5 bases). The V end lost 4 bases, the J end lost 6 bases, and 10 bases lay between the germline ends. Germline CDR1 and CDR2: KGHSH and LQKENI. The CDR3 contains 12 residues.

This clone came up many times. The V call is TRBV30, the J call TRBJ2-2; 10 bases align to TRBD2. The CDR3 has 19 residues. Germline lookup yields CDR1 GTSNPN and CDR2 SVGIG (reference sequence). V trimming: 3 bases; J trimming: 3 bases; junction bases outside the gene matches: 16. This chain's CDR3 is CAWRFKSAGGPFDTGELFF. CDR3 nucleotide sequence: TGTGCCTGGAGGTTCAAGTCAGCGGGAGGGCCTTTCGACACCGGGGAGCTGTTTTTT.

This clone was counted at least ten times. The CDR3 loop reads CASSGVAGGTDTQYF. The CDR3 DNA sequence: TGTGCCAGCAGCGGAGTAGCGGGAGGAACAGATACGCAGTATTTT. V is TRBV9 and J is TRBJ2-3; TRBD2 aligns across 10 bases. The germline CDR1 and CDR2 sequences are SGDLS and YYNGEE. The V segment lost 3 bases and the J segment 3 bases; nucleotides outside the gene matches: 4. The CDR3 contains 15 residues.

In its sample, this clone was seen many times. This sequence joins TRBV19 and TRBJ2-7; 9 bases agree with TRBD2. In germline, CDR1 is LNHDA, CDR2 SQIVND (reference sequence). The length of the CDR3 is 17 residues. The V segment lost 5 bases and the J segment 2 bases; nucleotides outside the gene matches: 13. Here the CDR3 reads CASSPPEAGGPPYEQYF. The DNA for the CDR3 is TGTGCCAGTAGTCCCCCTGAAGCGGGAGGCCCGCCCTACGAGCAGTACTTC.

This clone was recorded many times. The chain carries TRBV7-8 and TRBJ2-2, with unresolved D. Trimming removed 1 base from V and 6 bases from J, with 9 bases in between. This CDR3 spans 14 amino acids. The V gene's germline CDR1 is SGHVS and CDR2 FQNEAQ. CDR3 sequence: CASSLERLPGELFF. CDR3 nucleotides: TGTGCCAGCAGCTTAGAGAGGCTTCCCGGGGAGCTGTTTTTT.

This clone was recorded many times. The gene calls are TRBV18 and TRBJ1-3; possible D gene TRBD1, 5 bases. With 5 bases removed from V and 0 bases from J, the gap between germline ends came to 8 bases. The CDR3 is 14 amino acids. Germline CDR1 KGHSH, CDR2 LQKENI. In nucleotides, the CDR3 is TGTGCCAGCTCAACAGGTGACTCTGGAAACACCATATATTTT. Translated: CASSTGDSGNTIYF.

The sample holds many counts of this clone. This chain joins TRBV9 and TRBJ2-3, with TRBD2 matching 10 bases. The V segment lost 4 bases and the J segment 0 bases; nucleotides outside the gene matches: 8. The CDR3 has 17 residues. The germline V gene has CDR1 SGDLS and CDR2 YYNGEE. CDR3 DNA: TGTGCCAGCAGCCCAGGGACTAGCGCCTCGAGCACAGATACGCAGTATTTT. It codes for CASSPGTSASSTDTQYF.

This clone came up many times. CDR3 DNA: TGCGCCAGCAGCTTGGGTACGAGCTCCTACAATGAGCAGTTCTTC. This translates into CASSLGTSSYNEQFF. V and J are TRBV5-1 and TRBJ2-1; D gene unclear. The ends were cut back, 0 bases at V and 0 bases at J, with 7 bases in the middle. There are 15 residues in the CDR3. Germline CDR1 is SGHRS and CDR2 is YFSETQ.

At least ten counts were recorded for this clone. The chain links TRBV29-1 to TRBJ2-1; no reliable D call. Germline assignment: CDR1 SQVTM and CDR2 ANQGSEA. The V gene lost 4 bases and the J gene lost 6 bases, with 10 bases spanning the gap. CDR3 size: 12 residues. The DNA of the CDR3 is TGCAGCGTTGGTACTTTACTCAATGAGCAGTTCTTC. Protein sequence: CSVGTLLNEQFF.

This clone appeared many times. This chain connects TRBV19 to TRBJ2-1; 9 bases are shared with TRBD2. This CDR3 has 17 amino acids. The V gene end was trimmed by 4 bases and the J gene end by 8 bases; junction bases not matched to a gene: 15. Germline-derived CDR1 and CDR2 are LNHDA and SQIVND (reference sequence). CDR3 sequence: CASSNEFGREGFDEQFF. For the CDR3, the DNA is TGTGCCAGTAGTAATGAGTTTGGGCGGGAGGGGTTCGATGAGCAGTTCTTC.

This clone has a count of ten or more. CDR3 bases: TGTGCCAGCAGCTTGCAATCCGGGACAGGGACTCAGCCCCAGCATTTT. It encodes CASSLQSGTGTQPQHF. This rearrangement joins TRBV11-2 to TRBJ1-5; 9 nucleotides match TRBD1. Germline CDR1 and CDR2: SGHAT and FQNNGV. This CDR3 is built from 16 residues. V shed 3 bases, J shed 6 bases, and the junction held 9 bases outside the gene matches.

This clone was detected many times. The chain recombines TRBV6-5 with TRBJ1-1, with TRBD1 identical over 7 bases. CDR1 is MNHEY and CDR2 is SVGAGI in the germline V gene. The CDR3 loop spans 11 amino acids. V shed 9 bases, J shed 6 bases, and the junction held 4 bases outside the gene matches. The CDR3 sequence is CASITGAEAFF. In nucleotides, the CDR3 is TGTGCCAGTATTACAGGGGCTGAAGCTTTCTTT.

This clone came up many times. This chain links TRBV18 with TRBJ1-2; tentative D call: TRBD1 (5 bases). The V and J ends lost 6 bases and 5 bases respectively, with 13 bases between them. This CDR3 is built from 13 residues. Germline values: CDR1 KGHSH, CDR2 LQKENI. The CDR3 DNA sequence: TGTGCCAGCTCCCCCGCACAGGCTTATGGCTACACCTTC. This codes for CASSPAQAYGYTF.

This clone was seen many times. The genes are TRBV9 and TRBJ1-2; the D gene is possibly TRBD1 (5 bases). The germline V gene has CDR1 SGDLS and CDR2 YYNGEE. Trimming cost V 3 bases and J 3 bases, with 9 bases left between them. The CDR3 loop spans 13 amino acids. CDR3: CASSGGGHYGYTF. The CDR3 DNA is TGTGCCAGCAGCGGGGGGGGTCACTATGGCTACACCTTC. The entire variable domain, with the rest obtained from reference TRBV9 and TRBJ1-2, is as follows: DSGVTQTPKHLITATGQRVTLRCSPRSGDLSVYWYQQSLDQGLQFLIQYYNGEERAKGNILERFSAQQFPDLHSELNLSSLELGDSALYFCASSGGGHYGYTFGSGTRLTVV.

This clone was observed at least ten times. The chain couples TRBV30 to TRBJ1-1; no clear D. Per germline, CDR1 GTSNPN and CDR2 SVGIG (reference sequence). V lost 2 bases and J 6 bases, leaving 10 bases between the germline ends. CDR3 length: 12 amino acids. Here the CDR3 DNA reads TGTGCCTGGAGTCCCCTATCGTCTGAAGCTTTCTTT. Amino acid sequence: CAWSPLSSEAFF.

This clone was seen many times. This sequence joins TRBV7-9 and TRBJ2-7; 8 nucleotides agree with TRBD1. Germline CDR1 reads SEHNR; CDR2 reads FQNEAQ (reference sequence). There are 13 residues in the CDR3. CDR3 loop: CALQGAQNYEQYF. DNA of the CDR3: TGTGCTCTCCAGGGGGCGCAGAACTACGAGCAGTACTTC.

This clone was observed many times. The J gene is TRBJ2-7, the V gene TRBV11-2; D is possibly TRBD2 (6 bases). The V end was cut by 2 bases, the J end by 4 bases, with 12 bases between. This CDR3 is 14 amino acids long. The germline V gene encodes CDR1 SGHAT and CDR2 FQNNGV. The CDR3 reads CASSLSSDGYEQYF. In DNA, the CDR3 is TGTGCCAGCAGCTTATCTAGCGATGGATACGAGCAGTACTTC.

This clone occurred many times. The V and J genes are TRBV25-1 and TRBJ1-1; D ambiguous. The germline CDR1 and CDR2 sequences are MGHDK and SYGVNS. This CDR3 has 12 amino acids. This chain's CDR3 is CASREANTEAFF. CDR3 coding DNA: TGTGCGTCACGGGAAGCGAACACTGAAGCTTTCTTT.